This T cell receptor beta chain was observed in a study of low-dose radiotherapy and immunotherapy resistance in tumors. The time point: before trial treatment. The CDR3 loop spans 13 amino acids. CDR1 is SGHAT, CDR2 FQNNGV, per germline. With 5 bases clipped from V and 5 bases from J, the junction kept 2 bases outside the gene matches. Points on this clonotype: A far larger clone is one base from this, pointing to a likely read error.

Gene-specific TRAV and TRBV primers were used for first-strand cDNA, covering alpha and beta chains. A constant-region primer paired with the V-primer adapter amplified TCRs over around 18 PCR cycles. One entry per CDR3 protein results from TCRdb running MiXCR on the reads. The table has over 65,000 distinct CDR3 sequences, roughly 19% seen once. The origin of this receptor is a male donor with prostate cancer. The input for sequencing was PBMCs, taken before treatment. The gene calls are TRBV11-2 and TRBJ1-5; TRBD1 matches 8 bases. This chain's CDR3 is CASSGTGDQPQHF. CDR3 bases: TGTGCCAGCAGCGGGACAGGAGATCAGCCCCAGCATTTT.